Sequencing of this TCR beta chain was carried out in a study of molecular identifiers for immune sequencing clone quantification. Study-level results: Clones that exceeded 20 RNA copies held over 98% of effector molecules, yet under 1% in naive cells. One cell's worth of spiked Jurkat TCR RNA was reportedly detectable among approximately 980,000 naive cells.

One entry per CDR3 protein results from TCRdb running MiXCR on the PCR reads. The sample consists of around 40,000 distinct CDR3 sequences, roughly 19% of them appearing once. This clonotype came up many times. Antigen specificity is unknown. The germline gives CDR1 MNHEY, CDR2 SVGAGI. With 4 bases removed from V and 0 bases from J, the gap between germline ends came to 13 bases. The CDR3 has 16 amino acids. The clonotype originates from a human donor in good health. Some libraries in this study had Jurkat cell RNA spiked in. Sample: naive CD8+ T cells from blood, with Jurkat cell RNA spiked in. Subset given: FACS-sorted CD8+CD4-CCR7+CD45RA+ naive T cells. The rearrangement links TRBV6-5 to TRBJ2-4; D remains unclear. CDR3 sequence: CASSSGGILAKNIQYF. In DNA form, the CDR3 reads TGTGCCAGCAGTTCGGGTGGGATCCTAGCCAAAAACATTCAGTACTTC.